Presented here are 22 T cell receptor beta chains from one specimen sequenced in a study of T cell repertoires in cytomegalovirus infection. These TCRs are of unknown antigen specificity. TCRdb used MiXCR to reprocess the reads, holding one entry per CDR3 protein. The table records some 130,000 distinct CDR3 sequences, about 32% of them present only once. The sample was CD8+ T cells from cultured PBMCs, taken from culture after CMV antigen stimulation. The receptors were gathered from a human donor in good health (CMV status not recorded). Some clones in this sample may be carry-over from other donors' samples.

This clonotype showed up just a few times. The chain has TRBV7-9 and TRBJ1-2; D is uncertain. Trimming removed 7 bases from V and 2 bases from J, with 8 bases in between. This CDR3 has 12 amino acids. Germline V gives CDR1 SEHNR, CDR2 FQNEAQ (reference sequence). CDR3 residues: CASNTGNYGYTF. The CDR3 DNA is TGTGCCAGCAACACCGGGAACTATGGCTACACCTTC.

The chain joins TRBV7-9 to TRBJ2-7, with D unresolved. This CDR3 spans 12 amino acids. V was pared by 5 bases and J by 3 bases, with 8 bases between. Germline lookup yields CDR1 SEHNR and CDR2 FQNEAQ (reference sequence). For the CDR3, the DNA is TGTGCCAGCAGCCCAGAAGGCTACGAGCAGTACTTC. Translated: CASSPEGYEQYF.

This clonotype was detected only a few times. The chain recombines TRBV11-1 with TRBJ1-1; D perhaps matches TRBD1 (6 bases). The CDR3 covers 15 residues. The V gene's germline CDR1 is SGHAT and CDR2 FQDESV (reference sequence). V gave up 4 bases and J gave up 6 bases, with 18 bases separating them. For the CDR3, the DNA is TGTGCCAGCAGCTCCTCAGGGGCTCCGGCAGCTGAAGCTTTCTTT. This translates into CASSSSGAPAAEAFF.

The rearrangement joins TRBV4-1 to TRBJ2-7, with D possibly being TRBD1 (6 bases). CDR1 and CDR2 (germline): MGHRA, YSYEKL. The length of the CDR3 is 16 residues. Between the trimmed V and J ends, which lost 4 bases and 2 bases, there was a span of 18 bases. The CDR3 region is CASSLGPDRATYEQYF. The DNA for the CDR3 is TGCGCCAGCAGCCTCGGTCCGGACAGAGCAACCTACGAGCAGTACTTC.

This clonotype has only a few counts. The V call is TRBV10-2, the J call TRBJ2-1; a possible D gene is TRBD1 (5 bases). The CDR3 runs to 16 residues. V lost 2 bases, J lost 0 bases, and 11 bases lay in between. The germline CDR1 and CDR2 sequences are WSHSY and SAAADI. The CDR3 spells CASSEGASSSYNEQFF. The CDR3, as DNA: TGCGCCAGCAGTGAGGGGGCCTCTAGCTCCTACAATGAGCAGTTCTTC.

This clonotype has just a few counts. The chain uses TRBV12-3 or TRBV12-4 and TRBJ2-5, with TRBD2 matching over 14 bases. V gave up 5 bases and J gave up 5 bases; unmatched junction bases: 7. This CDR3 has 16 amino acids. This chain's CDR3 is CASSPGLAGGLETQYF. The DNA of the CDR3 is TGTGCCAGCAGTCCTGGACTAGCGGGGGGTTTGGAGACCCAGTACTTC.

J is TRBJ1-5 and V is TRBV6-8, with 8 bases fitting TRBD1. The CDR3 has 15 amino acids. The ends lost 6 bases at V and 4 bases at J; junction bases unmatched: 8. Looked up from germline, CDR1 is MNHGY and CDR2 is SAAAGT. The chain's CDR3 is CASSSDRGVNQPQHF. The CDR3 region has the DNA TGTGCCAGCAGCAGCGACAGGGGAGTGAATCAGCCCCAGCATTTT.

CDR3 in amino acids: CASSGGQAGHYYGYTF. The CDR3 DNA sequence: TGTGCCTCCTCGGGAGGGCAAGCAGGGCATTACTATGGCTACACCTTC. This chain uses TRBV6-8 with TRBJ1-2, with D possibly being TRBD1 (5 bases). V lost 11 bases and J 3 bases, leaving 25 bases between the germline ends. CDR1 is MNHGY, CDR2 SAAAGT, per germline. The CDR3 extends over 16 amino acids.

This sequence joins TRBV5-1 and TRBJ2-3, with D maybe TRBD2 (6 bases). CDR3 size: 16 residues. Trimming took 1 base from V and 3 from J, leaving 15 bases between them. Germline-derived CDR1 and CDR2 are SGHRS and YFSETQ. The CDR3 DNA is TGCGCCAGCAGCTTGAGGAGGGGTAAGGCGACAGATACGCAGTATTTT. This codes for CASSLRRGKATDTQYF.

The rearrangement links TRBV7-4 to TRBJ2-7, with D hard to call. Germline assignment: CDR1 SGHVT and CDR2 SQSDAQ. Trimming took 2 bases from V and 8 from J, leaving 22 bases between them. The CDR3 runs 16 residues. The CDR3 region is CASSLPSSDPTIQQYF. The CDR3 coding sequence is TGTGCCAGCAGCTTACCCTCCAGCGATCCTACGATCCAGCAGTACTTC.

J is TRBJ2-5 and V is TRBV12-3 or TRBV12-4, with TRBD1 identical over 7 bases. J lost 5 bases, V lost 5 bases, and 5 bases had no gene match. This CDR3 has 13 amino acids. The CDR3 sequence is CASSLGGEETQYF. As DNA, the CDR3 is TGTGCCAGCAGTCTAGGGGGCGAGGAGACCCAGTACTTC.

This clonotype was detected only once. This may stem from a read error, because a much larger clone lies one nucleotide away. The chain joins TRBV27 to TRBJ2-2; 8 bases align to TRBD2. Unmatched junction bases numbered 16, after V lost 4 bases and J lost 12 bases. The CDR3 length is 16 residues. CDR1 is MNHEY and CDR2 is SMNVEV in the germline V gene (reference sequence). The CDR3 sequence: CASSSLGGGLMGQLFF. CDR3 coding DNA: TGTGCCAGCAGTTCCTTGGGCGGGGGGCTCATGGGGCAGCTGTTTTTT.

The CDR3 sequence is CASSPSGPIDNEQFF. CDR3 in DNA: TGTGCCAGCAGCCCAAGCGGACCAATCGACAATGAGCAGTTCTTC. The chain is built from TRBV7-3 and TRBJ2-1, with D possibly matching TRBD2 (5 bases). V lost 5 bases and J 5 bases, leaving 16 bases between the germline ends. Germline values: CDR1 SGHTA, CDR2 FQGTGA. The CDR3 consists of 15 residues.

Many counts were recorded for this clonotype. V usage is TRBV6-5 and J usage is TRBJ2-1, with 7 bases lining up with TRBD1. This CDR3 comprises 14 residues. Germline V gene data show CDR1 as MNHEY and CDR2 as SVGAGI. The ends lost 3 bases at V and 3 bases at J; junction bases unmatched: 2. CDR3 sequence: CASSYGTDYNEQFF. Written as DNA, the CDR3 is TGTGCCAGCAGTTATGGGACAGACTACAATGAGCAGTTCTTC.

The chain carries TRBV19 and TRBJ1-1; D remains unclear. V lost 4 bases and J 3 bases, leaving 15 bases between the germline ends. The CDR3 is 15 amino acids. CDR1 is LNHDA, CDR2 SQIVND, per germline (reference sequence). DNA of the CDR3: TGTGCCAGTAGTAACCGTCCTATAGGGTACACTGAAGCTTTCTTT. It yields the protein CASSNRPIGYTEAFF.

In regard to this clonotype: A read error may be the cause here, since a much bigger clone is one base away. The genes are TRBV12-3 or TRBV12-4 and TRBJ2-1; 7 bases align to TRBD1. Trimming at V came to 6 bases and at J to 0 bases, leaving 5 bases not matched to a gene. This CDR3 comprises 15 residues. CDR3 residues: CASSPDRSSYNEQFF. The CDR3 region has the DNA TGTGCCAGCAGCCCGGACAGGAGCTCCTACAATGAGCAGTTCTTC.

The table lists this clonotype with a few counts. The J gene is TRBJ1-6, the V gene TRBV19; TRBD1 matches 10 bases. Germline V gene data show CDR1 as LNHDA and CDR2 as SQIVND (reference sequence). V lost 10 bases, J lost 6 bases, and 9 bases stayed unmatched. CDR3 length: 15 residues. The CDR3 bases are TGTGCCACCCTCCAGGGACAGGGGAGTAATTCACCCCTCCACTTT. Translating gives CATLQGQGSNSPLHF.

This chain joins TRBV19 and TRBJ1-5; 9 positions match TRBD1. This CDR3 region has 15 residues. Trimming removed 5 bases from V and 5 bases from J; junction bases left unmatched: 7. Germline values: CDR1 LNHDA, CDR2 SQIVND (reference sequence). The CDR3 bases are TGTGCCAGTAGTCCCTGGACAGGGGACGATCAGCCCCAGCATTTT. Protein sequence: CASSPWTGDDQPQHF.

This clonotype was counted ten times or more. The rearrangement uses TRBV6-5 and TRBJ2-1, with 7 bases matching TRBD1. Losses at the gene ends were 5 bases for V and 0 bases for J; bases not matched to a gene: 4. The germline gives CDR1 MNHEY, CDR2 SVGAGI. This CDR3 is built from 15 residues. CDR3 bases: TGTGCCAGCAGTAGACAGGGTGGCTCCTACAATGAGCAGTTCTTC. Amino acid sequence: CASSRQGGSYNEQFF.

The chain has TRBV20-1 and TRBJ2-7; tentatively, D is TRBD2 (7 bases). From germline, CDR1 is DFQATT and CDR2 SNEGSKA (reference sequence). The CDR3 contains 15 residues. Trimming removed 0 bases from V and 3 bases from J, with 15 bases in between. The CDR3, as DNA: TGCAGTGCTAGAGATCTGAGGGGGGGCGACTACGAGCAGTACTTC. As protein: CSARDLRGGDYEQYF.

The chain joins TRBV7-2 to TRBJ1-5, with D possibly being TRBD1 (5 bases). Germline V lookup: CDR1 SGHTA, CDR2 FQGNSA. The CDR3 spans 17 residues. Between the trimmed V and J ends, which lost 5 bases and 6 bases, there was a span of 23 bases. The chain's CDR3 is CASSVQGVAERGQPQHF. CDR3 bases: TGTGCCAGCAGCGTTCAGGGAGTCGCTGAAAGGGGTCAGCCCCAGCATTTT.

The sample holds a few counts of this clonotype. The genes are TRBV7-6 and TRBJ2-7; the match to TRBD1 covers 12 bases. Germline V gene lookup returns CDR1 SGHVS and CDR2 FNYEAQ. There are 16 residues in the CDR3. After removal of 5 bases from V and 2 bases from J, the junction contained 7 bases not matched to a gene. CDR3 residues: CASSPYGTGGPYEQYF. The CDR3 DNA is TGTGCCAGCAGCCCGTACGGGACAGGGGGCCCCTACGAGCAGTACTTC.